This T cell receptor (beta chain) was recovered during a study of blood T cell repertoires in COVID-19. Study summary: The United States, Italy and Spain provided the acute and convalescent COVID-19 samples. Sources were T cells, B-cell-depleted T cells, or PBMCs; the material itself was cDNA or gDNA.

CDR1 and CDR2 from the germline V gene are MNHNY and SVGAGI (reference sequence). Trimming removed 2 bases from V and 0 bases from J, with 11 bases in between. The length of the CDR3 is 15 residues. Source study methods: Cell counts per sample came from amplifying reference gene primers. TCRdb's copy holds only in-frame clones and misses some; the assay was immunoSEQ multiplex PCR. V, J and clone size derive from that table, while D and trimming were established from the DNA sequence. Among 25,000 to 35,000 clones, about 65% were seen once, and the ten largest hold less than 20%. Sequencing input: peripheral blood. The rearrangement links TRBV6-6 to TRBJ2-7; weak D call: TRBD1 (7 bases). The source is a human donor in a cohort sampled during active COVID-19. Here the CDR3 reads CASSYQEGASYEQYF. DNA of the CDR3: TGTGCCAGCAGTTACCAGGAGGGGGCCTCCTACGAGCAGTACTTC.